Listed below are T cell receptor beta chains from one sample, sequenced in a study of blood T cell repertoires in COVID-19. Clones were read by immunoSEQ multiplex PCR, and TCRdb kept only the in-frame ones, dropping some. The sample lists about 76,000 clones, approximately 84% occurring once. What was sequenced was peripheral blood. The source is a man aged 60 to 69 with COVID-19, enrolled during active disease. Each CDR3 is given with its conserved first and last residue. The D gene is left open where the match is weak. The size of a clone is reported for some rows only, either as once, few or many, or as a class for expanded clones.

CASSQIYFYEQYF TGCGCCAGCAGCCAAATTTATTTCTACGAGCAGTACTTC once TRBV4-1 NA TRBJ2-7
CATWGGTVRNGELFF TGCGCCACCTGGGGGGGGACCGTGCGGAACGGGGAGCTGTTTTTT NA TRBV23-1 TRBD2 TRBJ2-2
CASSLDSQSYEQYF TGCGCCAGCAGCTTGGATTCCCAATCCTACGAGCAGTACTTC NA TRBV5-1 NA TRBJ2-7
CATSDHRGSGANVLTF TGTGCCACCAGTGATCACAGGGGCTCTGGGGCCAACGTCCTGACTTTC NA TRBV24-1 TRBD1 TRBJ2-6
CASRPTSTGYGYTF TGTGCCAGCAGGCCCACGTCCACGGGGTATGGCTACACCTTC NA TRBV27 NA TRBJ1-2
CASSLTQGNQPQHF TGTGCCAGCAGCTTAACACAAGGCAATCAGCCCCAGCATTTT NA TRBV2 NA TRBJ1-5
CATSITTNEKLFF TGTGCCACGTCTATAACAACTAATGAAAAACTGTTTTTT NA TRBV19 NA TRBJ1-4
CASSQDARTQYF TGTGCCAGCAGCCAAGACGCTAGAACGCAGTATTTT NA TRBV3-1/TRBV3-2 NA TRBJ2-3
CASSYWLLMAPRISLHF TGTGCCAGCAGTTATTGGCTCCTTATGGCACCGAGGATTTCCCTCCACTTT NA TRBV6-2/TRBV6-3 NA TRBJ1-6
CASSPGDRNLEAFF TGTGCCAGCAGTCCTGGGGACAGAAACCTCGAAGCTTTCTTT NA TRBV28 TRBD1 TRBJ1-1
CASSLVGGNYEQYF TGCGCCAGCAGCTTGGTTGGCGGAAACTACGAGCAGTACTTC NA TRBV5-1 NA TRBJ2-7
CASSLEFRQPQHF TGTGCCAGCAGCTTAGAATTTCGGCAGCCCCAGCATTTT NA TRBV11-2 NA TRBJ1-5
CASKRRAGYEQYF TGTGCCAGCAAAAGGAGGGCTGGGTACGAGCAGTACTTC NA TRBV7-2 NA TRBJ2-7
CASSLYRTGSALQPQHF TGTGCCAGCAGCTTATACAGGACAGGGTCAGCCCTACAGCCCCAGCATTTT NA TRBV7-9 TRBD1 TRBJ1-5
CASSSAGTSWSGETQYF TGTGCCAGCAGCTCCGCCGGGACTAGTTGGTCCGGAGAGACCCAGTACTTC NA TRBV5-4 TRBD2 TRBJ2-5
CASSVRDRGLSNYGYTF TGTGCCAGTAGTGTCCGGGACAGGGGGCTTTCTAACTATGGCTACACCTTC NA TRBV19 TRBD1 TRBJ1-2
CASSLAPTGLNTEAFF TGTGCCAGCAGCTTAGCCCCAACAGGGCTGAACACTGAAGCTTTCTTT NA TRBV7-6 NA TRBJ1-1
CSVDGSASGNQETQYF TGCAGCGTTGATGGTTCGGCTAGCGGGAACCAAGAGACCCAGTACTTC NA TRBV29-1 TRBD2 TRBJ2-5
CASSAGTGVRETQYF TGTGCCAGCAGCGCGGGGACAGGGGTTCGGGAGACCCAGTACTTC NA TRBV7-3 TRBD1 TRBJ2-5
CASSTQGSPNSPLHF TGTGCCAGTAGCACTCAGGGATCCCCCAATTCACCCCTCCACTTT NA TRBV19 NA TRBJ1-6
CASSTSGTIGEQYF TGTGCCAGCAGTACCTCCGGGACAATAGGCGAGCAGTACTTC NA TRBV28 NA TRBJ2-7
CASSLYGERSTKQYF TGCGCCAGCAGCTTGTACGGGGAAAGATCTACGAAGCAGTACTTC NA TRBV5-1 NA TRBJ2-7
CASSLVEGAYGYTF TGTGCCAGCAGCTTAGTAGAGGGGGCCTATGGCTACACCTTC NA TRBV7-9 TRBD1 TRBJ1-2
CASSLYSRGTGELFF TGTGCCAGCAGCTTGTATTCCAGGGGTACCGGGGAGCTGTTTTTT NA TRBV5-6 NA TRBJ2-2
CASSLVSGYGYTF TGTGCCAGCAGCCTGGTGTCGGGGTATGGCTACACCTTC NA TRBV14 NA TRBJ1-2
CASRTGGTDTQYF TGTGCCAGCAGGACAGGGGGCACAGATACGCAGTATTTT NA TRBV6-5 TRBD1 TRBJ2-3
CASSESGLYPGGADTQYF TGCGCCAGCAGTGAGTCTGGACTCTACCCGGGGGGCGCAGATACGCAGTATTTT NA TRBV10-2 NA TRBJ2-3
CASSPYGGREGYTF TGTGCCAGCAGCCCCTACGGAGGGAGGGAAGGCTACACCTTC NA TRBV28 NA TRBJ1-2
CAWSGQAGGELFF TGTGCCTGGAGTGGGCAGGCAGGAGGGGAGCTGTTTTTT NA TRBV30 NA TRBJ2-2
CASSSIAGGAQETQYF TGTGCCAGCAGCTCTATAGCGGGGGGGGCTCAAGAGACCCAGTACTTC NA TRBV5-4 TRBD2 TRBJ2-5
CASSEDRSDSYTF TGTGCCAGCAGTGAGGACAGGTCAGATTCCTACACCTTC NA TRBV2 TRBD1 TRBJ1-2
CASGGQGGNSPLHF TGTGCCAGCGGGGGACAGGGCGGCAATTCACCCCTCCACTTT NA TRBV5-4 TRBD1 TRBJ1-6
CASSQEGTGGASSPLHF TGTGCCAGCAGCCAAGAGGGGACAGGGGGCGCATCCTCACCCCTCCACTTT NA TRBV4-2 TRBD1 TRBJ1-6
CASSGRAAYEQYF TGTGCCAGCAGCGGCAGGGCGGCGTACGAGCAGTACTTC NA TRBV9 NA TRBJ2-7
CAISETDSSYNSPLHF TGTGCCATCAGTGAGACTGATAGCTCCTATAATTCACCCCTCCACTTT NA TRBV10-3 NA TRBJ1-6
CASSETGTYGYTF TGTGCCAGCAGTGAAACAGGGACCTATGGCTACACCTTC NA TRBV6-1 NA TRBJ1-2
CASSQDGSGRNQPQHF TGTGCCAGCAGCCAAGATGGGAGTGGTCGCAATCAGCCCCAGCATTTT NA TRBV4-2 NA TRBJ1-5
CASSYRLGQNTGELFF TGTGCCAGCAGTTACCGACTCGGACAGAACACCGGGGAGCTGTTTTTT NA TRBV6-5 NA TRBJ2-2
CASSYSSSGRAPEQFF TGTGCCAGCAGTTACTCGAGTAGCGGGAGGGCCCCTGAGCAGTTCTTC NA TRBV6-6 TRBD2 TRBJ2-1
CASTPVGVGYGYTF TGTGCCAGTACCCCGGTCGGGGTTGGCTATGGCTACACCTTC NA TRBV19 NA TRBJ1-2
CASRMEDSNNEKLFF TGTGCCAGCAGGATGGAGGACAGCAATAATGAAAAACTGTTTTTT once TRBV2 NA TRBJ1-4
CASSFIPNPGQGVNEQFF TGCGCCAGCAGCTTTATACCCAACCCGGGACAGGGGGTGAATGAGCAGTTCTTC NA TRBV5-1 TRBD1 TRBJ2-1
CASSQSTGASPLHF TGTGCCAGCAGCCAATCTACAGGCGCCTCACCCCTCCACTTT NA TRBV7-9 NA TRBJ1-6
CASRPQGGGYTF TGTGCCAGCAGGCCCCAGGGAGGTGGCTACACCTTC once TRBV12-3/TRBV12-4 NA TRBJ1-2
CASSSAFGLGTGRTEAFF TGTGCCAGCAGCTCCGCTTTCGGGCTCGGGACAGGGAGGACTGAAGCTTTCTTT NA TRBV5-4 TRBD1 TRBJ1-1
CASSLNSGGSFF TGTGCCAGCAGCTTAAACTCCGGGGGTTCTTTCTTT NA TRBV7-9 NA TRBJ1-1
CASSQDRGLSQPQHF TGTGCCAGCAGTCAGGACAGGGGGCTGAGTCAGCCCCAGCATTTT NA TRBV6-5 TRBD1 TRBJ1-5
CSVDWSGGGYGYTF TGCAGCGTTGATTGGTCAGGGGGCGGCTATGGCTACACCTTC NA TRBV29-1 TRBD1 TRBJ1-2
CASSLAGGYNEQFF TGTGCCAGCAGTTTAGCGGGGGGGTACAATGAGCAGTTCTTC once TRBV28 TRBD2 TRBJ2-1